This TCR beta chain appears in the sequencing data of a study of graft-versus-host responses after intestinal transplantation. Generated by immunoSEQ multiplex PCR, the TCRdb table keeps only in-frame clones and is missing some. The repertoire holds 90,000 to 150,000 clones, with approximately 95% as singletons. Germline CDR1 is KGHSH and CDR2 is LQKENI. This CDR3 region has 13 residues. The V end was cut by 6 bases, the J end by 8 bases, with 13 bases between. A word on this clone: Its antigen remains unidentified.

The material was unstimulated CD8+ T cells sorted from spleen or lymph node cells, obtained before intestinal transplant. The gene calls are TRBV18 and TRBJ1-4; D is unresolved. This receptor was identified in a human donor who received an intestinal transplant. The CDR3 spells CASSPETREKLFF. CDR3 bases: TGTGCCAGCTCCCCAGAGACCCGGGAAAAACTGTTTTTT.